In this sample, the clone carrying this TCR beta chain turned up a few times. No antigen is known for it. The sample originates from a study of blood T cells in healthy people across ages. Study results and caveats: Older age went with lower TCR beta diversity per million T cells, in a roughly linear way.

Germline-derived CDR1 and CDR2 are DFQATT and SNEGSKA (reference sequence). CDR3 length: 13 residues. V dropped 2 bases and J dropped 5 bases, with 11 bases sitting between them. Combining a sample-barcoded 5' primer with a J-beta primer mix, a second PCR ran for about 6 to 11 cycles. Each CDR3 protein is one row after TCRdb ran MiXCR on the 5' RACE reads. This sample carries hundreds of thousands of distinct CDR3 sequences, 53% of them seen once, and the ten largest clones take approximately 40%. Sequenced: blood. The chain carries TRBV20-1 and TRBJ2-3, with D unresolved. This receptor was taken from a man older than 75 in good health. Here the CDR3 DNA reads TGCAGTGCTAGACGACGGCTCAGAGATACGCAGTATTTT. The encoded protein is CSARRRLRDTQYF.